These 4 T cell receptor beta chains came from one sample sequenced in a study of T cell changes during pregnancy in multiple sclerosis. Method: immunoSEQ multiplex PCR; TCRdb's copy keeps in-frame clones and lacks some. Of 77,000 or so clones detected, around 93% appear once; the ten largest clones hold approximately 0.79%. Sequencing was performed on peripheral blood, taken in the second trimester of pregnancy. Every receptor here comes from a female donor in good health, enrolled as a control in a pregnancy study.

This clone has more than one count but fewer than ten. The chain recombines TRBV6-4 with TRBJ1-5; tentative D call: TRBD1 (5 bases). Looked up from germline, CDR1 is MRHNA and CDR2 is SNTAGT. The CDR3 is made up of 15 amino acids. The ends were cut back, 4 bases at V and 2 bases at J, with 12 bases in the middle. DNA of the CDR3: TGTGCCAGCAGTGTTCAGGGAGGTGGCAATCAGCCCCAGCATTTT. As protein: CASSVQGGGNQPQHF.

This sequence joins TRBV7-9 and TRBJ1-1; possibly TRBD1 for D (6 bases). The V end was cut by 5 bases, the J end by 1 base, with 14 bases between. Germline V gene lookup returns CDR1 SEHNR and CDR2 FQNEAQ (reference sequence). The CDR3 has 15 amino acids. The CDR3 nucleotides read TGTGCCAGCAGCATCAGACAGGCTTCGAACACTGAAGCTTTCTTT. Protein product: CASSIRQASNTEAFF. Complete variable domain (other parts from reference TRBV7-9 and TRBJ1-1): DTGVSQNPRHKITKRGQNVTFRCDPISEHNRLYWYRQTLGQGPEFLTYFQNEAQLEKSRLLSDRFSAERPKGSFSTLEIQRTEQGDSAMYLCASSIRQASNTEAFFGQGTRLTVV.

The chain joins TRBV27 to TRBJ2-7; the match to TRBD1 covers 9 bases. This CDR3 spans 15 amino acids. V lost 9 bases and J lost 4; bases outside the gene matches: 13. CDR1 is MNHEY, CDR2 SMNVEV, per germline (reference sequence). The CDR3 here is CASLPAGQGVYEQYF. The CDR3 region has the DNA TGTGCCAGTCTCCCGGCGGGACAGGGAGTGTACGAGCAGTACTTC.

This chain uses TRBV9 with TRBJ2-3; TRBD2 matches 9 bases. After removal of 0 bases from V and 4 bases from J, the junction contained 9 bases not matched to a gene. CDR3 length equals 17 residues. Germline V lookup: CDR1 SGDLS, CDR2 YYNGEE. CDR3 bases: TGTGCCAGCAGCGTAGATTCTAGCGGGGTATGGGCAGATACGCAGTATTTT. It yields the protein CASSVDSSGVWADTQYF. The entire variable domain, with the rest obtained from reference TRBV9 and TRBJ2-3, is as follows: DSGVTQTPKHLITATGQRVTLRCSPRSGDLSVYWYQQSLDQGLQFLIQYYNGEERAKGNILERFSAQQFPDLHSELNLSSLELGDSALYFCASSVDSSGVWADTQYFGPGTRLTVL.